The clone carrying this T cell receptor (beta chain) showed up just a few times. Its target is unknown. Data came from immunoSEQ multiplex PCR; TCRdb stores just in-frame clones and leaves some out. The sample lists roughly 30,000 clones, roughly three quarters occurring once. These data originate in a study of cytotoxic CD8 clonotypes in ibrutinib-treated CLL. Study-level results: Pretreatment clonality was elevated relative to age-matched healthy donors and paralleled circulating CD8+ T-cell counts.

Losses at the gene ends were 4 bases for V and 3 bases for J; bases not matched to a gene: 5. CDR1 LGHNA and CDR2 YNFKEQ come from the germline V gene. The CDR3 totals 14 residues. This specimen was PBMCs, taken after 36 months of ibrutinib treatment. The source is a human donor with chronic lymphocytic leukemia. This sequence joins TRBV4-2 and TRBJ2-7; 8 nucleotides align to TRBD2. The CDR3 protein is CASSPYGGDYEQYF. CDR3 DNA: TGTGCCAGCAGCCCTTACGGGGGGGACTACGAGCAGTACTTC.